This T cell receptor beta chain was observed in a study of shared clonotypes between healthy human individuals. This CDR3 has 13 residues. Germline V CDR1 and CDR2: MDHEN, SYDVKM. TCRdb's table, derived via immunoSEQ multiplex PCR, lists solely in-frame clones and lacks some. The sample has over 700,000 clones, around 70% seen once. CD4+ cells were split into CD45RA+ naive and CD45RA-negative memory subsets. The receptor's source is a young woman in good health. J is TRBJ2-5 and V is TRBV28; no definite D call. Gene TRBJ2-7 matches the end of the DNA better, so the J call may be wrong. The sequencing sample was made of memory CD4+ T cells sorted from blood. Documented subset: CD45RA-negative fraction. The CDR3 DNA reads TGTGCCAGTACGACACAGAGCTCCTACGAGCAGTACTTC. Encoded protein: CASTTQSSYEQYF.